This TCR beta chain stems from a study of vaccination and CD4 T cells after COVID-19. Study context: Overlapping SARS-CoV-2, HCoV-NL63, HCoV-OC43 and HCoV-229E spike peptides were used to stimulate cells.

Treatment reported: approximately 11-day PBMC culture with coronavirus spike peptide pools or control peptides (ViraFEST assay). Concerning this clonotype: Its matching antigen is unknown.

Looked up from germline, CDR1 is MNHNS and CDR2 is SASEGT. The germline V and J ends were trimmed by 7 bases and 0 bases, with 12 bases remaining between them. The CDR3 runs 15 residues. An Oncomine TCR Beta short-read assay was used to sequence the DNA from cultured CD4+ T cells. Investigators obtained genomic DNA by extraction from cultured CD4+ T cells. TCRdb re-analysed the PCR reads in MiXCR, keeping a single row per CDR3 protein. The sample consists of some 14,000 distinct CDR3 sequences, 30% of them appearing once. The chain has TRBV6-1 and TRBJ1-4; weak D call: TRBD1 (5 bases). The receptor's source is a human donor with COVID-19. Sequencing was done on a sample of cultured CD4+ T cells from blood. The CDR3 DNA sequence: TGTGCCAGCACCCCACGGACAACAACTAATGAAAAACTGTTTTTT. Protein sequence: CASTPRTTTNEKLFF.